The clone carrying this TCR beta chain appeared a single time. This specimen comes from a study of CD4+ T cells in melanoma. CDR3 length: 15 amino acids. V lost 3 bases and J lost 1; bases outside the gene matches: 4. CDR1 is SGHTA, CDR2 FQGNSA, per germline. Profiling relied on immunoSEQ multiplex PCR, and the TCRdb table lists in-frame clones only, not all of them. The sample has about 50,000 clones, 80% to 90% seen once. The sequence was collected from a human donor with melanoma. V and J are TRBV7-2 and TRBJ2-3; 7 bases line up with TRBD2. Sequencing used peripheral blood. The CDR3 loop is CASSLDAGGTDTQYF. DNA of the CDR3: TGTGCCAGCAGCTTGGATGCGGGGGGCACAGATACGCAGTATTTT.